The subject of this entry is one T cell receptor (beta chain). This CDR3 has 16 residues. Germline assignment: CDR1 ENHRY and CDR2 SYGVKD. V shed 0 bases and J shed 0 bases, with 11 bases lying between them. Source study methods: Researchers report that nucleated cell counts were estimated from reference gene primer amplification. TCRdb keeps only in-frame clones here, not all; method: immunoSEQ multiplex PCR. D and trimming come from the DNA, and the V and J calls and clone size come from that table. This table has roughly 430,000 clones, around 90% appearing once. Which cohort a participant joined came from the clinical history participants gave. These data are taken from a study of blood T cell repertoires in COVID-19. The wider study: Sites in the United States, Italy and Spain provided acute and convalescent COVID-19 samples.

What was sequenced was PBMCs or T cells enriched from blood (not recorded which). This chain joins TRBV10-3 and TRBJ1-2; the D gene is possibly TRBD1 (5 bases). This clonotype was obtained from a woman in her forties with acute COVID-19. The DNA of the CDR3 is TGTGCCATCAGTGAGTCTTCCAGGGATACTAACTATGGCTACACCTTC. This sequence encodes CAISESSRDTNYGYTF.